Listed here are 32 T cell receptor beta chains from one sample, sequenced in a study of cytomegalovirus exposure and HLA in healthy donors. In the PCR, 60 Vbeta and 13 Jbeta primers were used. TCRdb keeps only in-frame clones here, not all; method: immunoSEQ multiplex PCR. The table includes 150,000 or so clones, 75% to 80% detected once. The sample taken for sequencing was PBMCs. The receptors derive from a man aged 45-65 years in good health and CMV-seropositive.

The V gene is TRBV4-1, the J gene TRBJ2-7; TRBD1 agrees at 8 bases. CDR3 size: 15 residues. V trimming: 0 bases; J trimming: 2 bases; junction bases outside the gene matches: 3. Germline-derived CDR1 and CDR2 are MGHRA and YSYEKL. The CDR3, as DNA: TGCGCCAGCAGCCAAGAGAGGACAGGGACCTACGAGCAGTACTTC. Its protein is CASSQERTGTYEQYF.

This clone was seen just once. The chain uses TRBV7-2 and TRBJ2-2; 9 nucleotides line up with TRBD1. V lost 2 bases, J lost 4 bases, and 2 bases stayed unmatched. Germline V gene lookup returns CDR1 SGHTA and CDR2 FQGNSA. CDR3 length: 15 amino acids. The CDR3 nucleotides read TGTGCCAGCAGCTTAAACAGGGGGCTCACCGGGGAGCTGTTTTTT. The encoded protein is CASSLNRGLTGELFF.

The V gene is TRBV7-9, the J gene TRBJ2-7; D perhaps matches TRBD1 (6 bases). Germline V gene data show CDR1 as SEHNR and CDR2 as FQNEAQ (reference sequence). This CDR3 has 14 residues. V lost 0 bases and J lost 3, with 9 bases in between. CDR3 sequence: CASSLAGQNYEQYV. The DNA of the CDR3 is TGTGCCAGCAGCTTAGCTGGACAGAACTACGAGCAGTACGTC.

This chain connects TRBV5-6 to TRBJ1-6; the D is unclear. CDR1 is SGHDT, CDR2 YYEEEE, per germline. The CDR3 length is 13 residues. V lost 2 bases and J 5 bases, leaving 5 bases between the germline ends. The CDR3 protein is CASSFSHNSPLHF. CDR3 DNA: TGTGCCAGCAGCTTTAGCCATAATTCACCCCTCCACTTT. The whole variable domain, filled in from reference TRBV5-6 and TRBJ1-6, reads DAGVTQSPTHLIKTRGQQVTLRCSPKSGHDTVSWYQQALGQGPQFIFQYYEEEERQRGNFPDRFSGHQFPNYSSELNVNALLLGDSALYLCASSFSHNSPLHFGNGTRLTVT.

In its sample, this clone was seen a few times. The CDR3, as DNA: TGCGCCAGCGCAATCTGGAGTACGACAGATACGCAGTATTTT. It encodes CASAIWSTTDTQYF. The chain has TRBV5-1 and TRBJ2-3; no definite D call. Between the trimmed V and J ends, which lost 7 bases and 3 bases, there was a span of 15 bases. CDR3 length: 14 residues. CDR1 and CDR2 from the germline V gene are SGHRS and YFSETQ.

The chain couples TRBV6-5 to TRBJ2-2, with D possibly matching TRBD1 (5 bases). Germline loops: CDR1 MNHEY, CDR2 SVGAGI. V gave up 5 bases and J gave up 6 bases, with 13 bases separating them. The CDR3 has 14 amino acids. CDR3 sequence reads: CASSVTVLPGELFF. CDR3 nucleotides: TGTGCCAGCAGTGTGACAGTTTTACCCGGGGAGCTGTTTTTT.

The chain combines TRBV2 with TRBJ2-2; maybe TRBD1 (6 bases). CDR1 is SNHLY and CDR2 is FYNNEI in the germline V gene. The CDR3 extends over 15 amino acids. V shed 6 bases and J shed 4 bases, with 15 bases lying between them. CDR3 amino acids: CASSPLQGTTGELFF. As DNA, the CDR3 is TGTGCCAGCAGCCCCCTACAGGGAACCACCGGGGAGCTGTTTTTT.

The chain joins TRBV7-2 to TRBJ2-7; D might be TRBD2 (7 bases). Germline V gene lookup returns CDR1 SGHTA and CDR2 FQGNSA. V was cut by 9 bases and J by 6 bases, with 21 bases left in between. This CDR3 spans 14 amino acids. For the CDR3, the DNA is TGTGCCAGTGAAAAGGGTGGGGGGGGCATCGAGCAGTACTTC. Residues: CASEKGGGGIEQYF.

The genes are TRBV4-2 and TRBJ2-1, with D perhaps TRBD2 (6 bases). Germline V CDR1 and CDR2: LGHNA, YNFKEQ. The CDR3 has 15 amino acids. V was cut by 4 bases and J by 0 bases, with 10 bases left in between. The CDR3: CASSRLGGSYNEQFF. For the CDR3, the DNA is TGTGCCAGCAGCCGGTTGGGGGGCTCCTACAATGAGCAGTTCTTC.

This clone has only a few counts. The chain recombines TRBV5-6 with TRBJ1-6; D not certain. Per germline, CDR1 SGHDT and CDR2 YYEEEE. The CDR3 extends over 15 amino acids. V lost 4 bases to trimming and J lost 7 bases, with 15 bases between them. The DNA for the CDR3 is TGTGCCAGCAGCGGGAGGGCCCGCCGGAATTCACCCCTCCACTTT. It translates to CASSGRARRNSPLHF.

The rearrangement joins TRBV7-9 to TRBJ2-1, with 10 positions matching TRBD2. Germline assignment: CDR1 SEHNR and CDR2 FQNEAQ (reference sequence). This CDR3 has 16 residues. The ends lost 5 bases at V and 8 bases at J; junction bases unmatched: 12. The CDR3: CASSPSQRGGIHEQFF. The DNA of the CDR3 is TGTGCCAGCAGCCCCTCCCAGCGGGGGGGTATCCATGAGCAGTTCTTC.

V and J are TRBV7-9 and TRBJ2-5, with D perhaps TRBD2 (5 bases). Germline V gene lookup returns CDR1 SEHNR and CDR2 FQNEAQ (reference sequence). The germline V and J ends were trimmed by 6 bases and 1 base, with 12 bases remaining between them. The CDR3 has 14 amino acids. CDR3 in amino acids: CASRLSGSQETQYF. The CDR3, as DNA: TGTGCCAGCAGGCTAAGCGGTTCCCAAGAGACCCAGTACTTC.

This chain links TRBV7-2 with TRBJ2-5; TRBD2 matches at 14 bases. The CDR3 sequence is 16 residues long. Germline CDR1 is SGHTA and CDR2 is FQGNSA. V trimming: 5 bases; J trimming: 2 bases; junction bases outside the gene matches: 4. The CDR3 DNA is TGTGCCAGCAGCCCTGGACTAGCGGGGGGTCAAGAGACCCAGTACTTC. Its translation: CASSPGLAGGQETQYF.

CDR3 bases: TGTGCCAGCAGCTTAGGCGGGGGGGCAAACAATGAGCAGTTCTTC. It codes for CASSLGGGANNEQFF. This chain links TRBV13 with TRBJ2-1; 8 positions match TRBD2. After removal of 0 bases from V and 5 bases from J, the junction contained 3 bases not matched to a gene. CDR3 length equals 15 residues. Germline CDR1 is PRHDT and CDR2 is FYEKMQ (reference sequence). The variable domain in full, with the rest retrieved from reference TRBV13 and TRBJ2-1, is AAGVIQSPRHLIKEKRETATLKCYPIPRHDTVYWYQQGPGQDPQFLISFYEKMQSDKGSIPDRFSAQQFSDYHSELNMSSLELGDSALYFCASSLGGGANNEQFFGPGTRLTVL.

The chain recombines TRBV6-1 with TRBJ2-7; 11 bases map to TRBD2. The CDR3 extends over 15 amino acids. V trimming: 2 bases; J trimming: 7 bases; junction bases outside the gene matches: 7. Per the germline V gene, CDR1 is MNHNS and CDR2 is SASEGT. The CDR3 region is CASSERLAGGMEQYF. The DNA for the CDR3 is TGTGCCAGCAGTGAACGTTTAGCGGGGGGGATGGAGCAGTACTTC.

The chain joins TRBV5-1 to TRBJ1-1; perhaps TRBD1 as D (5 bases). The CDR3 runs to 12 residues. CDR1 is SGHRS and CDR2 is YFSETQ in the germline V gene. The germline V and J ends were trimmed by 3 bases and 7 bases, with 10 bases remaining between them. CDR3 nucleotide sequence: TGCGCCAGCAGCTGGGGGGGAGGTGAAGCTTTCTTT. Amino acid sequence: CASSWGGGEAFF.

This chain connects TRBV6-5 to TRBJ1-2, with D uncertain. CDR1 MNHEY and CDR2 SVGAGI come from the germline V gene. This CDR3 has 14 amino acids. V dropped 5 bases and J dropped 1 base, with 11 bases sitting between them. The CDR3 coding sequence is TGTGCCAGCAGTCGTTTACGGGATAACTATGGCTACACCTTC. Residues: CASSRLRDNYGYTF.

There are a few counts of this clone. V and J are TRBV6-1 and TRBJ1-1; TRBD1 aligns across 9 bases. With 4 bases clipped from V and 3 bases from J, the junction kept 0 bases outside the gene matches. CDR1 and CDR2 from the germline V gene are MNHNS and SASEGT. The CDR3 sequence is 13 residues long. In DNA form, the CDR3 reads TGTGCCAGCAGTGGACAGGGGGACACTGAAGCTTTCTTT. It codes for CASSGQGDTEAFF.

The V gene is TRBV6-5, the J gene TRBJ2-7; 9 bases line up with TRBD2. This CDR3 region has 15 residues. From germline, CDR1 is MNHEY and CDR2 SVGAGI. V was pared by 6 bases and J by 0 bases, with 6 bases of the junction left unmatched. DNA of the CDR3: TGTGCCAGCAGCCCGAGCGGGGGGCGCTCCTACGAGCAGTACGTC. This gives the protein CASSPSGGRSYEQYV.

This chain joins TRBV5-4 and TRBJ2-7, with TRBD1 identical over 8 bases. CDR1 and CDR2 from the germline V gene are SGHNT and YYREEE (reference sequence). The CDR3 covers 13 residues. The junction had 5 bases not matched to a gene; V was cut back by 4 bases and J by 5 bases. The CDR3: CASSPDRGHEQYV. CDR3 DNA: TGTGCCAGCAGCCCCGACAGGGGCCACGAGCAGTACGTC.

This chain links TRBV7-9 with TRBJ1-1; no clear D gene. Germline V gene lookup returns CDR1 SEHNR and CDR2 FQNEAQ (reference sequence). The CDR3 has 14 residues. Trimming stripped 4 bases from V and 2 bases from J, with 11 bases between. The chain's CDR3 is CASSSLQLNTEAFF. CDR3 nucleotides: TGTGCCAGCAGCTCGCTACAACTAAACACTGAAGCTTTCTTT. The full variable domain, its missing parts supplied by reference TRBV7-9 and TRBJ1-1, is DTGVSQNPRHKITKRGQNVTFRCDPISEHNRLYWYRQTLGQGPEFLTYFQNEAQLEKSRLLSDRFSAERPKGSFSTLEIQRTEQGDSAMYLCASSSLQLNTEAFFGQGTRLTVV.

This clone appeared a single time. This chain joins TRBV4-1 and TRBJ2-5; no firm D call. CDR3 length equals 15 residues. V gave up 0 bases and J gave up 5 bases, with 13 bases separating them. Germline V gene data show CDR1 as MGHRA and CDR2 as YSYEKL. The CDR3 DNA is TGCGCCAGCAGCCAAGATGGGCAGGCCACTGAGACCCAGTACTTC. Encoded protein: CASSQDGQATETQYF.

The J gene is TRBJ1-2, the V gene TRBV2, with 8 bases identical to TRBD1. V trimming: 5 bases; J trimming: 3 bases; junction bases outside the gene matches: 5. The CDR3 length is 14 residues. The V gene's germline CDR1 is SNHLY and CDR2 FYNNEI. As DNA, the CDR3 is TGTGCCAGCAGTAGGACAGGGAGGGACTATGGCTACACCTTC. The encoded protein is CASSRTGRDYGYTF.

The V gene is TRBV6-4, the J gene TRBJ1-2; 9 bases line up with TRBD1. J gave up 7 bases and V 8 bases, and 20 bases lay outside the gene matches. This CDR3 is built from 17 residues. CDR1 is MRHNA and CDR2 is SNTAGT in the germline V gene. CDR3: CASRGQRKLQGASGYTF. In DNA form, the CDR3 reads TGTGCCAGCCGCGGGCAGAGAAAGCTACAGGGGGCGAGTGGCTACACCTTC.

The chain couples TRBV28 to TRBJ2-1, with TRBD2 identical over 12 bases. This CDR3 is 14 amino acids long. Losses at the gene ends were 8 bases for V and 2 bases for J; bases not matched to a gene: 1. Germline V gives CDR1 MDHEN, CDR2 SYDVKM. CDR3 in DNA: TGTGCCAGCCTAGCGGGGGGGCCCTACAATGAGCAGTTCTTC. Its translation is CASLAGGPYNEQFF.

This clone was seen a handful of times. CDR3 sequence (DNA): TGTGCCAGTAGTCCAGGACAGGGTCCCTCCTATGGCTACACCTTC. Translated, it gives CASSPGQGPSYGYTF. V gene TRBV19 combines with J gene TRBJ1-2; 8 nucleotides align to TRBD1. Germline V gene lookup returns CDR1 LNHDA and CDR2 SQIVND (reference sequence). Trimming removed 5 bases from V and 4 bases from J; junction bases left unmatched: 9. This CDR3 contains 15 residues.

Here the CDR3 DNA reads TGTGCCACCAGCAGAGAAGTGAGTAGAAGCACAGATACGCAGTATTTT. Residues: CATSREVSRSTDTQYF. This chain uses TRBV15 with TRBJ2-3, with D unresolved. CDR3 length: 16 amino acids. From germline, CDR1 is LNHNV and CDR2 YYDKDF (reference sequence). Trimming removed 0 bases from V and 0 bases from J, with 10 bases in between.

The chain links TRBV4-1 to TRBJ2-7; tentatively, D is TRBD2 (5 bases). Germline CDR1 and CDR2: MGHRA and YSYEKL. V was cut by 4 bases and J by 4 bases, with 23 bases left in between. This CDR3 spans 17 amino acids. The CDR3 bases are TGCGCCAGCAGCCCCTCCTTCGGGGATAGGTTCGTATACGAGCAGTACGTC. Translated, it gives CASSPSFGDRFVYEQYV.

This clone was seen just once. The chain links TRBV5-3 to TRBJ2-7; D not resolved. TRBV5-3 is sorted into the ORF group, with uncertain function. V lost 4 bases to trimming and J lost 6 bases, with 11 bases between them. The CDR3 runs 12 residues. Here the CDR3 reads CARSPRRCEQYV. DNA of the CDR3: TGTGCCAGAAGCCCCCGGCGGTGCGAGCAGTACGTC.

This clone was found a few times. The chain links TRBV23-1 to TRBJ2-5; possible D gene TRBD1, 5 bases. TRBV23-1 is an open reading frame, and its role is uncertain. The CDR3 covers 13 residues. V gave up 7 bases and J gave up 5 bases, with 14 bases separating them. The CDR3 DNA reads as TGCGCCAGCATTGCCGGACACGGGGAGACCCAGTACTTC. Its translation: CASIAGHGETQYF.

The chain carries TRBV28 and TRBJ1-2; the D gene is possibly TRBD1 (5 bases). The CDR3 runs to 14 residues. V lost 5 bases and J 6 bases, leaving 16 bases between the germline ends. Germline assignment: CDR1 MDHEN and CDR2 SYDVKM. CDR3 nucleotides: TGTGCCAGCAGTGTGGGGGGGACGGGTAATGGCTACACCTTC. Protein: CASSVGGTGNGYTF.

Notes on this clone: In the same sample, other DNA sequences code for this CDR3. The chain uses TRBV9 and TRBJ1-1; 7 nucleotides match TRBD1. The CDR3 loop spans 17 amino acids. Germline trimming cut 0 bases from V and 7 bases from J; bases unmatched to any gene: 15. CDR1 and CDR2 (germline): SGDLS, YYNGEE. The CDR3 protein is CASSVAPRSRQGDEAFF. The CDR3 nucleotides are TGTGCCAGCAGCGTAGCGCCCCGGAGCAGACAGGGAGATGAAGCTTTCTTT.